This T cell receptor beta chain was identified during a study of T cells after yellow fever vaccination. About the research overall: Fractions of limited cellularity were prepared by means of SMART-Seq v4 Ultra Low Input.

A note on this clonotype: The target antigen is unknown.

Study observations and caveats: The booster saw the reappearance of most primary-vaccination clones (roughly 96% CD4, about 85% CD8).

The CDR3 consists of 13 residues. CDR1 and CDR2 from the germline V gene are DFQATT and SNEGSKA (reference sequence). The V end lost 2 bases, the J end lost 2 bases, and 8 bases lay between the germline ends. Via MiXCR, TCRdb re-called the 5' RACE reads, giving one row per CDR3 protein. The sample lists around 600,000 distinct CDR3 sequences, approximately 13% seen once, with about 15% in the top ten. The starting material was PBMCs, obtained on the day of the yellow fever booster vaccination. This receptor was obtained from a man in his thirties or forties who received the YFV17D yellow fever vaccine. The rearrangement joins TRBV20-1 to TRBJ2-3; no definite D call. The chain's CDR3 is CSARQPATDTQYF. The DNA of the CDR3 is TGCAGTGCTAGACAACCAGCCACAGATACGCAGTATTTT.